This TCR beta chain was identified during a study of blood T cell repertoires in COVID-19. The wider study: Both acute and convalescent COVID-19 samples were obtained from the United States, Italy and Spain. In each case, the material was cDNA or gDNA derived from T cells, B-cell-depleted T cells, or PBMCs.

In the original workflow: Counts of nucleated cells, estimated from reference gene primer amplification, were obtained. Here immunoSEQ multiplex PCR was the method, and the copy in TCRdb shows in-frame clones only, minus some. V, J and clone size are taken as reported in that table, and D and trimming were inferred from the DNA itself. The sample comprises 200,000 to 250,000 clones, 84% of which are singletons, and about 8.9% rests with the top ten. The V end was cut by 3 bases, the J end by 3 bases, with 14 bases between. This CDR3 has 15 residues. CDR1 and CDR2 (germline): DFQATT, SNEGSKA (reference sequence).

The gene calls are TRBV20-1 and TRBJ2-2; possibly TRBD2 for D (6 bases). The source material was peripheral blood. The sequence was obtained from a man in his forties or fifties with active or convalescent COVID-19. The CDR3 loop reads CSASRAGLDTGELFF. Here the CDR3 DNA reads TGCAGTGCTAGTCGGGCGGGATTGGACACCGGGGAGCTGTTTTTT.